This T cell receptor (beta chain) was recovered during a study of Ad26.COV2.S vaccination and SARS-CoV-2 variants. Data came from immunoSEQ multiplex PCR; TCRdb stores just in-frame clones and leaves some out. The table shows about 380,000 clones, with approximately 83% occurring only once. Treatment described: over 15 received Ad26.COV2.S at low or high dose, single or two shots; about 5 received placebo; per-sample allocation not given. Following the first vaccine or placebo injection, samples were taken on day 63. Germline V CDR1 and CDR2: KGHDR, SFDVKD. There are 13 residues in the CDR3. Trimming removed 9 bases from V and 7 bases from J, with 14 bases in between.

The genes are TRBV24-1 and TRBJ2-2; D gene unclear. This sequence was found in a person between 18 and 65 years old who received the Ad26.COV2.S COVID-19 vaccine or a placebo. The starting material was peripheral blood, obtained in a trial of Ad26.COV2.S vaccine versus placebo. This chain's CDR3 is CATQPLRSGELFF. The CDR3 coding sequence is TGTGCCACCCAACCCCTCAGGAGCGGGGAGCTGTTTTTT.